The 26 T cell receptor beta chains presented below share a single source sample, sequenced in a study of blood T cell repertoires in COVID-19 (TCRdb year 2020). Libraries came from the immunoSEQ multiplex PCR assay. In TCRdb, the immuneACCESS table is reduced to in-frame sequences with V and J assigned. These tables do not hold every clone; where another copy was compared, an unresolved V gene accounts for under half, and the others remain unexplained. This sample gives approximately 190,000 clones in total; under 90% of them show up just once. The top ten clones comprise roughly 6.7% of the sample. Sequenced: peripheral blood. These TCRs come from a man aged 55 to 70 with acute or convalescent COVID-19.

The chain combines TRBV3-1 (or the pseudogene TRBV3-2) with TRBJ1-3; no clear D gene. The V and J ends lost 10 bases and 0 bases respectively, with 4 bases between them. The V gene's germline CDR1 is LGHDT and CDR2 YNNKEL (reference sequence). This CDR3 is 11 amino acids long. The CDR3 nucleotides read TGTGCCACCTTCTCTGGAAACACCATATATTTT. Its translation is CATFSGNTIYF.

V and J are TRBV4-2 and TRBJ2-3, with a weak D call TRBD2 (6 bases). Between the trimmed V and J ends, which lost 4 bases and 2 bases, there was a span of 16 bases. This CDR3 region has 16 residues. Per the germline V gene, CDR1 is LGHNA and CDR2 is YNFKEQ. The CDR3 here is CASSPWAGTLTDTQYF. The CDR3, as DNA: TGTGCCAGCAGCCCCTGGGCCGGGACTCTCACAGATACGCAGTATTTT.

This rearrangement joins TRBV5-1 to TRBJ1-3; 9 nucleotides line up with TRBD1. The CDR3 consists of 16 residues. Germline V lookup: CDR1 SGHRS, CDR2 YFSETQ. After removal of 4 bases from V and 0 bases from J, the junction contained 5 bases not matched to a gene. CDR3: CASSGGGQGSGNTIYF. The CDR3 nucleotides read TGCGCCAGCAGCGGTGGGGGACAGGGCTCTGGAAACACCATATATTTT.

This clone occurred once. The DNA for the CDR3 is TGCGCCAGCAGCCAAGATAGGGAGGATGGCTACACCTTC. Its translation: CASSQDREDGYTF. The V call is TRBV4-1, the J call TRBJ1-2; the D is unclear. V was trimmed by 0 bases and J by 6 bases, leaving 8 bases between them. In germline, CDR1 is MGHRA, CDR2 YSYEKL. This CDR3 has 13 amino acids.

This rearrangement joins TRBV7-9 to TRBJ2-2, with D tentatively TRBD1 (6 bases). Trimming took off 11 bases at V and 1 base at J, with 14 bases between the two ends. Germline V gives CDR1 SEHNR, CDR2 FQNEAQ (reference sequence). This CDR3 spans 14 amino acids. CDR3 DNA sequence: TGTGCCGGTCGGGGACACCTGAACACCGGGGAGCTGTTTTTT. Translating gives CAGRGHLNTGELFF.

This clone was observed a single time. V gene TRBV2 combines with J gene TRBJ2-1; D not certain. This CDR3 is built from 14 residues. Between the trimmed V and J ends, which lost 7 bases and 0 bases, there was a span of 10 bases. Germline assignment: CDR1 SNHLY and CDR2 FYNNEI. The CDR3 coding sequence is TGTGCCAGCAACTTGTTGAGCTCCTACAATGAGCAGTTCTTC. Residues: CASNLLSSYNEQFF.

J is TRBJ2-1 and V is TRBV5-6; 8 bases agree with TRBD2. The V gene's germline CDR1 is SGHDT and CDR2 YYEEEE. The CDR3 has 15 residues. The junction had 3 bases not matched to a gene; V was cut back by 4 bases and J by 0 bases. This CDR3 is CASSSGGYSYNEQFF. The CDR3 DNA sequence: TGTGCCAGCAGCAGCGGGGGTTACTCCTACAATGAGCAGTTCTTC.

The genes are TRBV6-6 and TRBJ1-3; weak D call: TRBD1 (5 bases). CDR3 size: 15 residues. Trimming took 2 bases from V and 4 from J, leaving 12 bases between them. CDR1 MNHNY and CDR2 SVGAGI come from the germline V gene (reference sequence). In DNA form, the CDR3 reads TGTGCCAGCAGTTACGCAGGGTCGGAAGGAAACACCATATATTTT. Protein sequence: CASSYAGSEGNTIYF.

The chain carries TRBV6-5 and TRBJ1-1; 8 bases map to TRBD1. The CDR3 has 15 residues. V was pared by 6 bases and J by 1 base, with 7 bases of the junction left unmatched. Germline V gene lookup returns CDR1 MNHEY and CDR2 SVGAGI. The CDR3 DNA reads TGTGCCAGCAGCTCCTGGGACAGGTCGAACACTGAAGCTTTCTTT. Translation: CASSSWDRSNTEAFF.

V and J are TRBV9 and TRBJ1-6, with D unresolved. The germline gives CDR1 SGDLS, CDR2 YYNGEE. V was clipped by 0 bases and J by 12 bases, with 10 bases between them. This CDR3 spans 13 amino acids. The CDR3 DNA is TGTGCCAGCAGCGTAGCTATCGGGGAACCCCTCCACTTT. Protein: CASSVAIGEPLHF. The variable domain in full, completed from reference TRBV9 and TRBJ1-6, reads DSGVTQTPKHLITATGQRVTLRCSPRSGDLSVYWYQQSLDQGLQFLIQYYNGEERAKGNILERFSAQQFPDLHSELNLSSLELGDSALYFCASSVAIGEPLHFGNGTRLTVT.

Only one count was recorded for this clone. The chain is built from TRBV2 and TRBJ1-1; D call uncertain. Germline-derived CDR1 and CDR2 are SNHLY and FYNNEI. The CDR3 contains 12 residues. The germline V and J ends were trimmed by 1 base and 8 bases, with 8 bases remaining between them. CDR3 DNA sequence: TGTGCCAGCAGTGAAGACCGGGGAGAAGCTTTCTTT. Encoded protein: CASSEDRGEAFF.

The V gene is TRBV7-6, the J gene TRBJ1-2, with 9 positions matching TRBD1. V trimming: 5 bases; J trimming: 4 bases; junction bases outside the gene matches: 8. Germline lookup yields CDR1 SGHVS and CDR2 FNYEAQ. This CDR3 contains 15 residues. CDR3 coding DNA: TGTGCCAGCAGCGGGGGACAGGGAGTTGCCTATGGCTACACCTTC. Protein sequence: CASSGGQGVAYGYTF.

This sequence joins TRBV19 and TRBJ1-1, with TRBD1 matching over 11 bases. Trimming removed 8 bases from V and 5 bases from J; junction bases left unmatched: 10. The germline V gene has CDR1 LNHDA and CDR2 SQIVND (reference sequence). This CDR3 is built from 15 residues. CDR3 nucleotides: TGTGCCAGTGGATATCCGGGACAGGGGGGGACTGAAGCTTTCTTT. This translates into CASGYPGQGGTEAFF.

A single count supports this clone. J is TRBJ1-2 and V is TRBV30; TRBD1 matches at 8 bases. V shed 0 bases, J shed 8 bases, and the junction held 8 bases outside the gene matches. Germline values: CDR1 GTSNPN, CDR2 SVGIG (reference sequence). This CDR3 has 14 residues. The chain's CDR3 is CAWSVDSRTGGYTF. The CDR3 nucleotides are TGTGCCTGGAGTGTAGACTCGAGGACAGGGGGCTACACCTTC.

The J gene is TRBJ1-1, the V gene TRBV4-1; D is uncertain. The germline V gene has CDR1 MGHRA and CDR2 YSYEKL. The CDR3 loop spans 14 amino acids. V was clipped by 7 bases and J by 0 bases, with 12 bases between them. The DNA of the CDR3 is TGCGCCAGCACTCCGGGGATCCTGAACACTGAAGCTTTCTTT. The encoded protein is CASTPGILNTEAFF.

This clone was observed once. The chain employs TRBV6-2 or TRBV6-3 and TRBJ1-2; a weak D match, TRBD1 (6 bases). This CDR3 is 14 amino acids long. Germline values: CDR1 MNHEY, CDR2 SVGEGT. Trimming pared 5 bases from V and 0 bases from J, leaving 10 bases between. Here the CDR3 DNA reads TGTGCCAGCAGTCGGGACACCGCTAACTATGGCTACACCTTC. It is translated as CASSRDTANYGYTF.

The chain carries TRBV30 and TRBJ2-4; the match to TRBD2 covers 7 bases. The V gene's germline CDR1 is GTSNPN and CDR2 SVGIG (reference sequence). V gave up 1 base and J gave up 8 bases; unmatched junction bases: 5. The CDR3 has 13 residues. The CDR3 loop is CAWSADRGDIQYF. The CDR3 coding sequence is TGTGCCTGGAGTGCAGACCGGGGGGACATTCAGTACTTC.

J is TRBJ1-3 and V is TRBV2; 8 bases map to TRBD1. V dropped 6 bases and J dropped 4; count of bases not matched to a gene: 11. The CDR3 loop spans 16 amino acids. Per germline, CDR1 SNHLY and CDR2 FYNNEI. CDR3 sequence (DNA): TGTGCCAGCAGGGAACAGGGGGGACAATCGGGAAACACCATATATTTT. It encodes CASREQGGQSGNTIYF.

This chain links TRBV12-3 or TRBV12-4 with TRBJ1-6; no firm D call. V was cut by 2 bases and J by 11 bases, with 10 bases left in between. This CDR3 has 13 residues. CDR3 nucleotide sequence: TGTGCCAGCAGTTTAATGGGGAGAGCACCCCTCCACTTT. It is translated as CASSLMGRAPLHF.

This clone has a handful of counts. The chain carries TRBV2 and TRBJ2-7, with 12 nucleotides matching TRBD2. CDR3 length equals 18 residues. Germline values: CDR1 SNHLY, CDR2 FYNNEI. J lost 0 bases, V lost 5 bases, and 11 bases had no gene match. The CDR3 loop is CASSSPGLAGGDSYEQYF. The CDR3 region has the DNA TGTGCCAGCAGTTCCCCGGGACTAGCGGGCGGAGACTCCTACGAGCAGTACTTC.

This clone was seen only a few times. The chain carries TRBV4-3 and TRBJ1-1; 9 bases match TRBD1. The V and J ends lost 1 base and 1 base, in that order; junction bases with no gene match: 1. The CDR3 runs to 15 residues. Germline V gene data show CDR1 as LGHNA and CDR2 as YSLEER. CDR3 loop: CASSQVQGANTEAFF. Here the CDR3 DNA reads TGCGCCAGCAGCCAAGTACAGGGGGCGAACACTGAAGCTTTCTTT.

A word on this clone: Other DNA sequences within the sample encode an identical CDR3. The chain recombines TRBV5-1 with TRBJ2-1; 15 nucleotides align to TRBD2. V shed 4 bases and J 1 base; nucleotides not matched to a gene: 6. The CDR3 is made up of 18 amino acids. Germline V CDR1 and CDR2: SGHRS, YFSETQ. In DNA, the CDR3 is TGCGCCAGCAGCACCGGACTAGCGGGAGGGTTATCCTACAATGAGCAGTTCTTC. Amino acids: CASSTGLAGGLSYNEQFF.

Comments on this clone: The DNA is omitted, as the CDR3 cannot be located on it reliably, and the CDR3 follows TCRdb's listing. The chain links TRBV2 to TRBJ1-4; the table's D gene call, TRBD1, was not cross checked with the DNA. CDR1 and CDR2 (germline): SNHLY, FYNNEI. Inclusive of both ends, the CDR3 amounts to 16 amino acids. The CDR3 spells CASSSAPGQTDEKLFF.

This sequence joins TRBV19 and TRBJ1-5; D uncertain. The CDR3 covers 15 residues. Per the germline V gene, CDR1 is LNHDA and CDR2 is SQIVND (reference sequence). V lost 5 bases, J lost 4 bases, and 15 bases lay in between. The CDR3 spells CASSLRAAANQPQHF. CDR3 coding DNA: TGTGCCAGTAGTTTGCGGGCAGCGGCTAATCAGCCCCAGCATTTT.

The chain employs TRBV5-1 and TRBJ2-3; D is ambiguous. V gave up 0 bases and J gave up 2 bases, with 10 bases separating them. There are 15 residues in the CDR3. Germline V lookup: CDR1 SGHRS, CDR2 YFSETQ. The CDR3 loop is CASSLGGAPTDTQYF. DNA for the CDR3: TGCGCCAGCAGCTTGGGAGGCGCGCCCACAGATACGCAGTATTTT.

This sequence joins TRBV4-3 and TRBJ1-1; no clear D. The CDR3 extends over 12 amino acids. The V gene lost 6 bases and the J gene lost 1 base, with 6 bases spanning the gap. CDR1 is LGHNA and CDR2 is YSLEER in the germline V gene. This chain's CDR3 is CASRAGNTEAFF. In nucleotides, the CDR3 is TGCGCCAGCAGAGCGGGGAACACTGAAGCTTTCTTT.